This T cell receptor beta chain was found in a study of shared clonotypes between healthy human individuals. Naive CD8 cells lacked CD45RO and underwent positive selection for CCR7, leaving out terminally differentiated effector memory CD45RA+ cells. Germline V lookup: CDR1 MDHEN, CDR2 SYDVKM. Deletions cut 6 bases from V and 3 bases from J, with 8 bases between. The CDR3 consists of 12 residues. The assay was immunoSEQ multiplex PCR, and TCRdb's table has in-frame clones only and misses some. The data hold millions of clones, with approximately 94% observed a single time. The clonotype was recovered from a man aged 18 to 29 in good health. Some clones in this sample may be carry-over from other donors' samples. The rearrangement joins TRBV28 to TRBJ1-1; D gene uncertain. The sequenced sample was naive CD8+ T cells from PBMCs. CDR3 sequence (DNA): TGTGCCAGCAGGTGGCAGGACACTGAAGCTTTCTTT. This translates into CASRWQDTEAFF.